This T cell receptor (beta chain) was identified during a study of CD8 T cells in Susac syndrome. With random hexamers, reverse transcription was performed on about 0.5 to 1 ug of RNA. Each CDR3 protein gets one entry after TCRdb re-called the immunoSEQ multiplex PCR reads with MiXCR. The sample shows about 94,000 distinct CDR3 sequences, roughly 94% of them seen only once. V shed 7 bases, J shed 2 bases, and the junction held 4 bases outside the gene matches. CDR3 length: 12 amino acids. Germline V gives CDR1 SQVTM, CDR2 ANQGSEA. The receptor comes from a human donor with Susac syndrome. The sample consisted of CD4+ T cells from PBMCs. The rearrangement links TRBV29-1 to TRBJ2-5; 7 bases align to TRBD2. The CDR3 protein is CSAGGGQETQYF. CDR3 sequence (DNA): TGCAGCGCAGGCGGGGGTCAAGAGACCCAGTACTTC.